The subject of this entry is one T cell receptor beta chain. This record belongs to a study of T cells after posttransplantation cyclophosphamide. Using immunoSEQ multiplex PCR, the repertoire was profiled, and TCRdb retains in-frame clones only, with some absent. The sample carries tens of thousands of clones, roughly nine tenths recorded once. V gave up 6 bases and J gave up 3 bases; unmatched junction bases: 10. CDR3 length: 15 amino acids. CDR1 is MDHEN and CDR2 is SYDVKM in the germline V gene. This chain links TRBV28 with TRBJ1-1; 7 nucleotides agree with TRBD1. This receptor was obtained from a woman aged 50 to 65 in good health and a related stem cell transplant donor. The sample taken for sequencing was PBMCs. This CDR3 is CASSFPTGSYTEAFF. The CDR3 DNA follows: TGTGCCAGCAGCTTCCCGACAGGGAGCTACACTGAAGCTTTCTTT.